These 10 T cell receptor beta chains came from one sample sequenced in a study of post-analysis software for immune sequencing data. Included in the TCR beta cDNA libraries were unique molecular identifiers. TCRdb reprocessed the PCR reads with MiXCR, giving one entry per CDR3 protein. The sample records fewer than 900,000 distinct CDR3 sequences, around 45% being singletons. Findings of the study overall: Patients had higher frequencies than controls of about 5 TRBV segments, including TRBV5-6, TRBV5-1 and TRBV20-1.

No antigens are known for them. The sample was blood. The receptors come from a girl aged 5-17 years with multiple sclerosis.

This rearrangement joins TRBV27 to TRBJ2-1; maybe TRBD1 (7 bases). Trimming removed 2 bases at V and 14 bases at J, with 16 bases between. The CDR3 totals 13 residues. Germline V gene sequence: CDR1 MNHEY, CDR2 SMNVEV (reference sequence). CDR3 in amino acids: CASSLVGFRGEFF. In nucleotides, the CDR3 is TGTGCCAGCAGTTTAGTGGGGTTCAGGGGGGAGTTCTTC.

The chain joins TRBV9 to TRBJ1-2; D not certain. Looked up from germline, CDR1 is SGDLS and CDR2 is YYNGEE. Trimming removed 0 bases at V and 6 bases at J, with 15 bases between. The CDR3 extends over 15 amino acids. CDR3 sequence reads: CASSVGGRMADGYTF. CDR3 sequence (DNA): TGTGCCAGCAGCGTAGGAGGGCGGATGGCGGATGGCTACACCTTC.

The rearrangement joins TRBV3-1 to TRBJ2-5; tentatively, D is TRBD1 (5 bases). Germline V gene sequence: CDR1 LGHDT, CDR2 YNNKEL (reference sequence). The V end lost 4 bases, the J end lost 2 bases, and 11 bases lay between the germline ends. CDR3 length: 14 amino acids. CDR3 coding DNA: TGTGCCAGCAGCCTCCGGACAACGCAAGAGACCCAGTACTTC. Translation: CASSLRTTQETQYF.

The V gene is TRBV28, the J gene TRBJ1-2; D is ambiguous. The V gene lost 3 bases and the J gene lost 7 bases, with 12 bases spanning the gap. CDR1 and CDR2 from the germline V gene are MDHEN and SYDVKM. This CDR3 spans 13 amino acids. CDR3: CASSFGPVRGYTF. The CDR3 region has the DNA TGTGCCAGCAGTTTTGGTCCTGTGCGTGGCTACACCTTC.

CDR3 amino acids: CASQGTTKGDNEQFF. The DNA of the CDR3 is TGTGCCTCGCAGGGGACGACAAAGGGCGACAATGAGCAGTTCTTC. V and J are TRBV25-1 and TRBJ2-1; weak D call: TRBD1 (6 bases). From germline, CDR1 is MGHDK and CDR2 SYGVNS. The CDR3 is 15 amino acids. Trimming pared 11 bases from V and 5 bases from J, leaving 22 bases between.

A few counts support this clonotype. J is TRBJ2-7 and V is TRBV28; TRBD2 might be the D (5 bases). The V end lost 3 bases, the J end lost 2 bases, and 8 bases lay between the germline ends. CDR3 size: 13 residues. Germline V CDR1 and CDR2: MDHEN, SYDVKM. In DNA form, the CDR3 reads TGTGCCAGCAGTTTGAGGGAAACCTACGAGCAGTACTTC. It encodes CASSLRETYEQYF. Combining the CDR3 with reference TRBV28 and TRBJ2-7 gives the whole variable domain DVKVTQSSRYLVKRTGEKVFLECVQDMDHENMFWYRQDPGLGLRLIYFSYDVKMKEKGDIPEGYSVSREKKERFSLILESASTNQTSMYLCASSLRETYEQYFGPGTRLTVT.

V usage is TRBV10-3 and J usage is TRBJ2-1; TRBD2 agrees at 8 bases. Trimming removed 7 bases from V and 7 bases from J; junction bases left unmatched: 3. This CDR3 has 12 residues. Germline V lookup: CDR1 ENHRY, CDR2 SYGVKD. The CDR3 region is CAITSSGNEQFF. CDR3 DNA sequence: TGTGCCATCACCTCTAGCGGGAATGAGCAGTTCTTC.

There are a few counts of this clonotype. V is TRBV25-1 and J is TRBJ2-1, with 7 nucleotides matching TRBD2. CDR3 length: 17 residues. V dropped 1 base and J dropped 7; count of bases not matched to a gene: 13. Germline V gene lookup returns CDR1 MGHDK and CDR2 SYGVNS. The CDR3 nucleotides are TGTGCCAGCAGTGAATCTATTGGTCCATCGGGGGGAAATGAGCAGTTCTTC. Protein sequence: CASSESIGPSGGNEQFF.

This chain connects TRBV7-8 to TRBJ2-3; 12 nucleotides agree with TRBD1. This CDR3 has 17 residues. The germline gives CDR1 SGHVS, CDR2 FQNEAQ. With 2 bases clipped from V and 3 bases from J, the junction kept 6 bases outside the gene matches. The CDR3 is CASSLRPGQGATDTQYF. For the CDR3, the DNA is TGTGCCAGCAGCTTAAGGCCGGGACAGGGGGCAACAGATACGCAGTATTTT.

CDR3 sequence reads: CASSGARNEQYF. In DNA, the CDR3 is TGTGCCAGTAGTGGGGCTCGGAATGAGCAGTACTTC. The chain recombines TRBV19 with TRBJ2-5; possibly TRBD1 for D (5 bases). From germline, CDR1 is LNHDA and CDR2 SQIVND (reference sequence). The CDR3 is made up of 12 amino acids. V was shortened by 5 bases and J by 11 bases, with 15 bases between the two germline ends.